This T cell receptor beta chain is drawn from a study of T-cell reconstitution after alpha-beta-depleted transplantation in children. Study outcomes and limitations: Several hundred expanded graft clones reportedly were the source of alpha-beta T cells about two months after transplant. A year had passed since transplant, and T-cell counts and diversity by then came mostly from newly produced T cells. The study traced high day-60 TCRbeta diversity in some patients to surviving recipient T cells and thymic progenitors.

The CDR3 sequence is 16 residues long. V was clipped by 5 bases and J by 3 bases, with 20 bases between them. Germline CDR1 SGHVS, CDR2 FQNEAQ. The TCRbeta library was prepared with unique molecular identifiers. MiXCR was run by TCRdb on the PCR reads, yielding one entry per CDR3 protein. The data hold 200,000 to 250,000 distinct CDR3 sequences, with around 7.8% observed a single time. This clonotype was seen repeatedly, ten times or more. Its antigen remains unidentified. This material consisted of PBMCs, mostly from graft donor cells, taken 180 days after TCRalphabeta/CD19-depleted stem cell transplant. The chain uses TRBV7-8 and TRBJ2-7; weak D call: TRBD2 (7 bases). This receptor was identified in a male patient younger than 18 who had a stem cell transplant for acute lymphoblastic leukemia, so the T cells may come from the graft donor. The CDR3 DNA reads TGTGCCAGCAGCCATCACCTTCGGGGGGCGGACTACGAGCAGTACTTC. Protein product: CASSHHLRGADYEQYF.